These 9 T cell receptor beta chains share one sample of origin, sequenced in a study of blood T cells in healthy people across ages. Through a sample-barcoded 5' primer and a J-beta primer mix, a second PCR was run for roughly 7 to 12 cycles. TCRdb analysed the 5' RACE reads with MiXCR anew, one entry per CDR3 protein. The sample gives approximately 1,100,000 distinct CDR3 sequences, 35% to 50% of which show up once; approximately 20% is in the top ten. The sequenced material came from blood. These receptors originate from a woman aged 60 to 75 in good health.

This chain connects TRBV7-8 to TRBJ2-3; D unclear. The CDR3 consists of 17 residues. Per the germline V gene, CDR1 is SGHVS and CDR2 is FQNEAQ. The V and J ends lost 1 base and 2 bases respectively, with 16 bases between them. The CDR3 sequence is CASSLERDLPPTDTQYF. CDR3 nucleotide sequence: TGTGCCAGCAGCTTAGAACGAGATCTACCACCCACAGATACGCAGTATTTT.

This clonotype was picked up a small number of times. The rearrangement joins TRBV7-9 to TRBJ2-5, with 9 bases fitting TRBD2. CDR3 length equals 16 residues. Unmatched junction bases numbered 7, after V lost 5 bases and J lost 0 bases. Germline loops: CDR1 SEHNR, CDR2 FQNEAQ (reference sequence). The CDR3 DNA reads TGTGCCAGCAGCCCTCGACTAGCGGAGAACCAAGAGACCCAGTACTTC. Protein product: CASSPRLAENQETQYF.

This sequence joins TRBV25-1 and TRBJ1-1; D is possibly TRBD1 (5 bases). The germline V gene encodes CDR1 MGHDK and CDR2 SYGVNS. V gave up 7 bases and J gave up 4 bases, with 10 bases separating them. This CDR3 is 12 amino acids long. In nucleotides, the CDR3 is TGTGCCAGCATAGCCCAGGGCACTGAAGCTTTCTTT. This translates into CASIAQGTEAFF.

This clonotype came up a few times. The rearrangement joins TRBV28 to TRBJ1-1, with D perhaps matching TRBD1 (5 bases). Trimming removed 3 bases from V and 5 bases from J, with 10 bases in between. CDR1 and CDR2 from the germline V gene are MDHEN and SYDVKM. The CDR3 is 13 residues long. Here the CDR3 DNA reads TGTGCCAGCAGTTTGGCAGGGTGGACTGAAGCTTTCTTT. This sequence encodes CASSLAGWTEAFF.

The chain recombines TRBV20-1 with TRBJ2-7; the D is unclear. In germline, CDR1 is DFQATT, CDR2 SNEGSKA (reference sequence). The CDR3 consists of 15 residues. Trimming took 5 bases from V and 3 from J, leaving 20 bases between them. CDR3 coding DNA: TGCAGTGCTCTCCCGATGGTGGGGTTGGACTACGAGCAGTACTTC. Protein product: CSALPMVGLDYEQYF.

There are a few counts of this clonotype. V usage is TRBV7-9 and J usage is TRBJ2-5, with TRBD1 matching 7 bases. The CDR3 has 15 residues. The V segment lost 2 bases and the J segment 1 base; nucleotides outside the gene matches: 4. Germline lookup yields CDR1 SEHNR and CDR2 FQNEAQ (reference sequence). For the CDR3, the DNA is TGTGCCAGCAGCTTACACAGGGGAACCCAAGAGACCCAGTACTTC. Translated: CASSLHRGTQETQYF.

The chain recombines TRBV5-1 with TRBJ2-5; no clear D gene. From germline, CDR1 is SGHRS and CDR2 YFSETQ. The CDR3 loop spans 12 amino acids. Trimming pared 2 bases from V and 11 bases from J, leaving 13 bases between. CDR3 coding DNA: TGCGCCAGCAGCTTCAGTCCAGATGAGCAGTACTTC. The encoded protein is CASSFSPDEQYF.

This clonotype occurred a few times. V is TRBV29-1 and J is TRBJ1-5; D remains ambiguous. Trimming removed 4 bases at V and 1 base at J, with 8 bases between. Germline V gene sequence: CDR1 SQVTM, CDR2 ANQGSEA. The CDR3 totals 13 residues. For the CDR3, the DNA is TGCAGCGTTGGAGGGAGCAGCAATCAGCCCCAGCATTTT. Protein: CSVGGSSNQPQHF.

This sequence joins TRBV7-9 and TRBJ2-3, with TRBD2 matching 12 bases. The CDR3 runs to 18 residues. Per germline, CDR1 SEHNR and CDR2 FQNEAQ (reference sequence). V gave up 5 bases and J gave up 2 bases; unmatched junction bases: 11. CDR3 sequence reads: CASSPGTSGRVHTDTQYF. Here the CDR3 DNA reads TGTGCCAGCAGCCCCGGGACTAGCGGGCGAGTACACACAGATACGCAGTATTTT.